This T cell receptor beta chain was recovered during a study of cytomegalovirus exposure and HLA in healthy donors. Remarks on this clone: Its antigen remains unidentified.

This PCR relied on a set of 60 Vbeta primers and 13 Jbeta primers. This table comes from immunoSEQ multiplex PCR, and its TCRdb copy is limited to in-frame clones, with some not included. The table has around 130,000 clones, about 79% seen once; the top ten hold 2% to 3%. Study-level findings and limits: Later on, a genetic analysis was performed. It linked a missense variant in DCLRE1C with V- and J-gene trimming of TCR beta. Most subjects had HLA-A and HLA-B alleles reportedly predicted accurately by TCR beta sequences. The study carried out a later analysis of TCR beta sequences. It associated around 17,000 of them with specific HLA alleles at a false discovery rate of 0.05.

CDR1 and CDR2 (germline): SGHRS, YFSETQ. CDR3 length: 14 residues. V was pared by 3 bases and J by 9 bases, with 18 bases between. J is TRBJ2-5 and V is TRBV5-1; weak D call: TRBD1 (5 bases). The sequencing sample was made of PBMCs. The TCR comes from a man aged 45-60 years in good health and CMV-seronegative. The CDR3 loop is CASSSRTYKRPQYF. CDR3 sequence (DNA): TGCGCCAGCAGCTCGAGGACATACAAGAGACCCCAGTACTTC. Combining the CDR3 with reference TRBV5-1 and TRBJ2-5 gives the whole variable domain KAGVTQTPRYLIKTRGQQVTLSCSPISGHRSVSWYQQTPGQGLQFLFEYFSETQRNKGNFPGRFSGRQFSNSRSEMNVSTLELGDSALYLCASSSRTYKRPQYFGPGTRLLVL.